This TCR beta chain was found in a study of cytomegalovirus exposure and HLA in healthy donors. The study, taken as a whole, reports: Published work reported that the classifier diagnosed cytomegalovirus status with high specificity and sensitivity. In an earlier analysis, productive rearrangement rates for most beta V segments clustered near 87% or 30%.

On this clone: Its antigen is unknown.

Amplification used 60 Vbeta primers and 13 Jbeta primers. Clones were sequenced by immunoSEQ multiplex PCR, and TCRdb holds only the in-frame ones, with some missing. This table holds about 160,000 clones, over 80% found once. Deletions cut 3 bases from V and 6 bases from J, with 10 bases between. CDR3 length: 12 amino acids. Germline values: CDR1 GTSNPN, CDR2 SVGIG (reference sequence). The V and J genes are TRBV30 and TRBJ2-3; D is unclear. Sample: PBMCs. The source of this sequence is a man aged 50 to 59 in good health and CMV-seropositive. This chain's CDR3 is CAWSTGSDTQYF. The CDR3 region has the DNA TGTGCCTGGAGCACCGGGTCGGATACGCAGTATTTT.